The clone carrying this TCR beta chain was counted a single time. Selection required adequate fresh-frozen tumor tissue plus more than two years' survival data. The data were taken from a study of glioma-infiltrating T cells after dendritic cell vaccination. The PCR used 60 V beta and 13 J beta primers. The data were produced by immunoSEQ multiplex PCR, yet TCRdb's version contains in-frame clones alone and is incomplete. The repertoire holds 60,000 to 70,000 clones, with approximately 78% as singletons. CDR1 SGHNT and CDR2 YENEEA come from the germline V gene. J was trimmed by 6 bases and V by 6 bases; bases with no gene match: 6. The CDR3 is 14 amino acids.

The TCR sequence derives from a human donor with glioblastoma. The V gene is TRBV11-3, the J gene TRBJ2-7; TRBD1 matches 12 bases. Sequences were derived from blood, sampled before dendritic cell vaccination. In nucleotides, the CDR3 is TGTGCCAGCAGTTCCGGGACAGGGGGCGCCGAGCAGTACTTC. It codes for CASSSGTGGAEQYF.